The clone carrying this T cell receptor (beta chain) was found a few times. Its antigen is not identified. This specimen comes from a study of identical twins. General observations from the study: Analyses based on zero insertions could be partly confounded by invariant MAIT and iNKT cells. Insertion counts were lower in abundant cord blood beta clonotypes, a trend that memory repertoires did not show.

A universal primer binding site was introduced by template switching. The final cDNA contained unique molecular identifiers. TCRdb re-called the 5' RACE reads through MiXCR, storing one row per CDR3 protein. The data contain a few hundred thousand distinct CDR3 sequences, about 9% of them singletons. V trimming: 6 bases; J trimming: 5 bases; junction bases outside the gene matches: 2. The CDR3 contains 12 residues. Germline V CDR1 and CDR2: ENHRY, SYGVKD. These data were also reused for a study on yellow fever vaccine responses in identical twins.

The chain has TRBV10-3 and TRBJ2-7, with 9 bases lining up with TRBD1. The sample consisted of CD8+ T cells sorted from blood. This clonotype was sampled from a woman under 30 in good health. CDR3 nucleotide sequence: TGTGCCATCAGACAGGGGGCCAACGAGCAGTACTTC. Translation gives CAIRQGANEQYF.